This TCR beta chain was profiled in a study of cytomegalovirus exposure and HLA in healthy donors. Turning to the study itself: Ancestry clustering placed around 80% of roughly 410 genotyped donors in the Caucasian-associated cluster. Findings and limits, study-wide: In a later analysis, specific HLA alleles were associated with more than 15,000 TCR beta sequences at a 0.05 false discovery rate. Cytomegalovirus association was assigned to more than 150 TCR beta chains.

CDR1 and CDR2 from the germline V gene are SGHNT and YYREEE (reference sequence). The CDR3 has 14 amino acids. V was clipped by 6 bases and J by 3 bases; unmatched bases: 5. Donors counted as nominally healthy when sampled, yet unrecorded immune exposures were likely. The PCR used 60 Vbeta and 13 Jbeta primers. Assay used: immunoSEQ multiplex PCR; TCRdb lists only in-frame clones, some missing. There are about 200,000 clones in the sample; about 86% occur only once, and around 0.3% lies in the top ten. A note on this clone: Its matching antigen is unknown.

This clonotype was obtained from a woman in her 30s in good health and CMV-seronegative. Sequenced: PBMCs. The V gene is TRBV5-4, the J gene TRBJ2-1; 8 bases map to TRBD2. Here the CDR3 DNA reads TGTGCCAGCAAAGGAAGCGGGAGCTACAATGAGCAGTTCTTC. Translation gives CASKGSGSYNEQFF.